Presented here are 7 T cell receptor beta chains from one specimen sequenced in a study of T-cell memory formation after mild COVID-19. TCRdb re-derived calls from the 5' RACE reads in MiXCR, one entry per CDR3 protein. This sample has about 420,000 distinct CDR3 sequences, with 20% to 25% found just once. Sequenced: PBMCs or a T cell subset sorted from them (not recorded which). Every receptor here comes from an adult woman who had mild COVID-19 (a few samples of this study predate the infection). Cell type and time point are not known.

This rearrangement joins TRBV9 to TRBJ2-5; 9 bases map to TRBD1. The CDR3 covers 14 residues. V gave up 4 bases and J gave up 4 bases; unmatched junction bases: 5. Germline CDR1 and CDR2: SGDLS and YYNGEE. The CDR3 nucleotides read TGTGCCAGCAGCAAAGGGACAGGGTCAGAGACCCAGTACTTC. Translating gives CASSKGTGSETQYF.

The gene calls are TRBV2 and TRBJ1-5; D possibly corresponds to TRBD1 (6 bases). Germline-derived CDR1 and CDR2 are SNHLY and FYNNEI. This CDR3 region has 15 residues. The V end lost 6 bases, the J end lost 0 bases, and 12 bases lay between the germline ends. CDR3 coding DNA: TGTGCCAGCAGCGCACAGGGTAGTAGCAATCAGCCCCAGCATTTT. Its translation: CASSAQGSSNQPQHF.

The CDR3 sequence is CASSLRGGEKNNEQFF. The CDR3 DNA follows: TGTGCCAGCAGCTTACGGGGCGGGGAGAAAAACAATGAGCAGTTCTTC. This sequence joins TRBV7-3 and TRBJ2-1; possible D gene TRBD2, 6 bases. Germline V gene sequence: CDR1 SGHTA, CDR2 FQGTGA. The CDR3 is 16 residues long. V was clipped by 2 bases and J by 5 bases, with 16 bases between them. The full variable domain, completed using reference TRBV7-3 and TRBJ2-1, is GAGVSQTPSNKVTEKGKYVELRCDPISGHTALYWYRQSLGQGPEFLIYFQGTGAADDSGLPNDRFFAVRPEGSVSTLKIQRTERGDSAVYLCASSLRGGEKNNEQFFGPGTRLTVL.

The chain links TRBV29-1 to TRBJ1-1; TRBD1 matches 8 bases. The J segment lost 3 bases and the V segment lost 6 bases, leaving 6 bases of the junction unmatched. The CDR3 has 13 residues. Looked up from germline, CDR1 is SQVTM and CDR2 is ANQGSEA. CDR3 sequence (DNA): TGCAGCGTCCAGACACAGGGGGACACTGAAGCTTTCTTT. Residues: CSVQTQGDTEAFF.

V is TRBV5-1 and J is TRBJ2-5; D is possibly TRBD1 (6 bases). Trimming stripped 4 bases from V and 4 bases from J, with 20 bases between. The germline V gene has CDR1 SGHRS and CDR2 YFSETQ. This CDR3 has 16 amino acids. The DNA of the CDR3 is TGCGCCAGCAGCACTGGACAGACCGGGTTAGGAGAGACCCAGTACTTC. Protein sequence: CASSTGQTGLGETQYF.

The V and J genes are TRBV3-1 and TRBJ2-2, with D uncertain. The V gene's germline CDR1 is LGHDT and CDR2 YNNKEL (reference sequence). V lost 3 bases and J lost 2, with 13 bases in between. CDR3 length: 16 amino acids. The CDR3 reads CASSHLTPGNTGELFF. CDR3 DNA: TGTGCCAGCAGCCATCTCACACCGGGCAACACCGGGGAGCTGTTTTTT.

This chain uses TRBV10-3 with TRBJ2-2; 7 positions match TRBD2. Germline values: CDR1 ENHRY, CDR2 SYGVKD. The CDR3 is 16 residues long. The junction had 11 bases not matched to a gene; V was cut back by 3 bases and J by 7 bases. In nucleotides, the CDR3 is TGTGCCATCAGTGAATCCGGGAGGACATCGGGCGGGGAGCTGTTTTTT. Protein sequence: CAISESGRTSGGELFF.